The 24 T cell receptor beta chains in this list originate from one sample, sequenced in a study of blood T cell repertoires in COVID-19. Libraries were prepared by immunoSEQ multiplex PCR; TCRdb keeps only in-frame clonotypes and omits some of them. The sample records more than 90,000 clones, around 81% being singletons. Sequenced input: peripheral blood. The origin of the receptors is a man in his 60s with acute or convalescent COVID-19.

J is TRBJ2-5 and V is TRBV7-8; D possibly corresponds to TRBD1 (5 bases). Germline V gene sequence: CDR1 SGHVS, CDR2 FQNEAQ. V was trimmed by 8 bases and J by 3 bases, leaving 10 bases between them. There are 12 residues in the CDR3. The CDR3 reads CASGQIKETQYF. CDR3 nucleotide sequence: TGTGCCAGCGGACAAATAAAAGAGACCCAGTACTTC.

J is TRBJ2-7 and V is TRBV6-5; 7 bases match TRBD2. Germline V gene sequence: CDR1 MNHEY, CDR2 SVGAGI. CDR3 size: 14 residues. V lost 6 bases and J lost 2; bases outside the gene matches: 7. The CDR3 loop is CASRGGDGPYEQYF. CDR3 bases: TGTGCCAGCAGGGGAGGGGACGGCCCCTACGAGCAGTACTTC.

Here the CDR3 DNA reads TGTGCCAGCAGCTTTAGCGGGGCTAACACCGGGGAGCTGTTTTTT. Its translation is CASSFSGANTGELFF. V is TRBV7-8 and J is TRBJ2-2, with 8 bases aligning to TRBD2. Germline trimming cut 3 bases from V and 2 bases from J; bases unmatched to any gene: 2. The germline gives CDR1 SGHVS, CDR2 FQNEAQ. The CDR3 runs 15 residues.

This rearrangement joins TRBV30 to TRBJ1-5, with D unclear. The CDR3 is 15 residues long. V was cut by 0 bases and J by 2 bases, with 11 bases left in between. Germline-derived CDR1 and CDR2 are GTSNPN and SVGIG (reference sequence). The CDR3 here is CAWSVKSSGNQPQHF. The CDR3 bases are TGTGCCTGGAGTGTGAAATCTAGCGGCAATCAGCCCCAGCATTTT.

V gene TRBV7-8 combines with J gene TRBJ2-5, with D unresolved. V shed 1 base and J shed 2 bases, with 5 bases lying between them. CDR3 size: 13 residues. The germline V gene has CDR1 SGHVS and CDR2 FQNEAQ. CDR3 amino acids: CASSLGQQETQYF. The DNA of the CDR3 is TGTGCCAGCAGCTTAGGCCAGCAAGAGACCCAGTACTTC.

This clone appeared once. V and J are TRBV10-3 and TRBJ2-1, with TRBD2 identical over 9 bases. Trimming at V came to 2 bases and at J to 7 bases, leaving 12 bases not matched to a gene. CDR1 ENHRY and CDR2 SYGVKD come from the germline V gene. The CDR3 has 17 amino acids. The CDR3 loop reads CAISEGRLAAPGNEQFF. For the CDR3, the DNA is TGTGCCATCAGTGAGGGAAGACTAGCGGCCCCTGGGAATGAGCAGTTCTTC.

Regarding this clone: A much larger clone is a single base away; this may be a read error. CDR3 loop: CAGSPETSSYEQYV. CDR3 coding DNA: TGTGCCGGCAGTCCAGAAACCTCCTCCTACGAGCAGTACGTC. The V and J genes are TRBV28 and TRBJ2-7; D is undetermined. Per the germline V gene, CDR1 is MDHEN and CDR2 is SYDVKM. This CDR3 contains 14 residues.

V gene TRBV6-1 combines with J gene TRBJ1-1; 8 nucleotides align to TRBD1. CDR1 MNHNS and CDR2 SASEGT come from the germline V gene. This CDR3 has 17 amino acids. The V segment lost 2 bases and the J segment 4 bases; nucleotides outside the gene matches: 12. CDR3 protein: CASSEYGGTGSGTEAFF. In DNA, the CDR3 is TGTGCCAGCAGTGAATATGGTGGGACAGGTTCGGGCACTGAAGCTTTCTTT.

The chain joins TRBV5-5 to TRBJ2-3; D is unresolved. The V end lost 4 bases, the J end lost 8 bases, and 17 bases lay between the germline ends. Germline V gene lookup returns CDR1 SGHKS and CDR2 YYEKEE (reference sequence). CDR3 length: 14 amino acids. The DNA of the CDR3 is TGTGCCAGCAGCGTACTGGGTACTCGGGTTACGCAGTATTTT. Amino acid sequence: CASSVLGTRVTQYF.

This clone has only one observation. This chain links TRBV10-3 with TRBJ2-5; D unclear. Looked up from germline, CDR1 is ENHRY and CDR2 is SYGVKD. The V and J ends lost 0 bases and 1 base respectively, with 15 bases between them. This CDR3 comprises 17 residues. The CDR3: CAISESNLLRGQETQYF. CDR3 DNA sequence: TGTGCCATCAGTGAGTCGAACCTTCTACGAGGCCAAGAGACCCAGTACTTC.

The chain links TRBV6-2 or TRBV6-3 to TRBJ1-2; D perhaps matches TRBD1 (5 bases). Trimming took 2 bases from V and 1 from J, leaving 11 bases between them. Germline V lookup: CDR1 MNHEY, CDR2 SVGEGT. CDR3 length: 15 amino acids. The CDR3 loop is CASSYGAGDNYGYTF. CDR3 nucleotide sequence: TGTGCCAGCAGTTACGGGGCAGGTGATAACTATGGCTACACCTTC.

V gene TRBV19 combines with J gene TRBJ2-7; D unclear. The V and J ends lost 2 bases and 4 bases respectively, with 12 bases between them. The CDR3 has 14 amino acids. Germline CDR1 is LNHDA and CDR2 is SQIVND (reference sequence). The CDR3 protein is CASSIQNLGYEQYF. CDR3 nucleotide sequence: TGTGCCAGTAGTATACAGAATCTCGGGTACGAGCAGTACTTC.

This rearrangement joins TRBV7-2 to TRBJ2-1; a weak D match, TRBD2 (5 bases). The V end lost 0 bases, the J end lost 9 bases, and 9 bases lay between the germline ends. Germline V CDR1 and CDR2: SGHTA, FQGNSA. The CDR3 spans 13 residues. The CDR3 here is CASSLAGEGEQFF. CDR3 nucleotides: TGTGCCAGCAGCTTAGCGGGCGAGGGTGAGCAGTTCTTC.

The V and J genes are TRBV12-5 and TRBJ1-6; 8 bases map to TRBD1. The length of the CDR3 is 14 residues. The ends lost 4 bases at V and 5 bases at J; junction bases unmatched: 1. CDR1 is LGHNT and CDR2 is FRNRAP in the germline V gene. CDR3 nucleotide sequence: TGTGCTAGTGGTTGGGGACAGGATAATTCACCCCTCCACTTT. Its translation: CASGWGQDNSPLHF.

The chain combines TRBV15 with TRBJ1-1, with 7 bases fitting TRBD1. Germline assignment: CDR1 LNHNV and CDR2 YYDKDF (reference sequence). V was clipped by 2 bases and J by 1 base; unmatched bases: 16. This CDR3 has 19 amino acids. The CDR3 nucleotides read TGTGCCACCAGCAGATCCGAAGGCAGGGGGTTCTTTAGGAACACTGAAGCTTTCTTT. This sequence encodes CATSRSEGRGFFRNTEAFF.

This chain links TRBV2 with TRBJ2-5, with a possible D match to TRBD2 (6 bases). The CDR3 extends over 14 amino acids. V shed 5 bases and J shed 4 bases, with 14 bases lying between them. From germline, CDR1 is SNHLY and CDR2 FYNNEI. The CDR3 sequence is CASSLRVGGETQYF. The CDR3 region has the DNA TGTGCCAGCAGTCTACGTGTGGGAGGAGAGACCCAGTACTTC. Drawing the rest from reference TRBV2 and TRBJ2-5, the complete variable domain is EPEVTQTPSHQVTQMGQEVILRCVPISNHLYFYWYRQILGQKVEFLVSFYNNEISEKSEIFDDQFSVERPDGSNFTLKIRSTKLEDSAMYFCASSLRVGGETQYFGPGTRLLVL.

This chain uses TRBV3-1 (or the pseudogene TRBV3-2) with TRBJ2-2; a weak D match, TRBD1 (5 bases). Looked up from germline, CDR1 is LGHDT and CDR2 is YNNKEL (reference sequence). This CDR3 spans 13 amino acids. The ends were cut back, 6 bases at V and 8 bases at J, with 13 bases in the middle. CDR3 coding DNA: TGTGCCAGCAGTCCAGGGATACGTGGGGAGCTGTTTTTT. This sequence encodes CASSPGIRGELFF.

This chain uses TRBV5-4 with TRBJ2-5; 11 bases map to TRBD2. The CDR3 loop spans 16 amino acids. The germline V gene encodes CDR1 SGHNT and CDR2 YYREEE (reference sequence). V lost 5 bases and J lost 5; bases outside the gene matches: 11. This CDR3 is CASRMYSGGAQETQYF. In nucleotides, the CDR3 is TGTGCCAGCAGAATGTATAGCGGGGGGGCGCAGGAGACCCAGTACTTC.

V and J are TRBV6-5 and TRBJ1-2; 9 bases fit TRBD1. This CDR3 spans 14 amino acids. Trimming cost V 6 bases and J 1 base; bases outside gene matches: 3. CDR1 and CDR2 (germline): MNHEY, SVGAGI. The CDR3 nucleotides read TGTGCCAGCAGCCGGGACAGGGTTAACTATGGCTACACCTTC. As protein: CASSRDRVNYGYTF.

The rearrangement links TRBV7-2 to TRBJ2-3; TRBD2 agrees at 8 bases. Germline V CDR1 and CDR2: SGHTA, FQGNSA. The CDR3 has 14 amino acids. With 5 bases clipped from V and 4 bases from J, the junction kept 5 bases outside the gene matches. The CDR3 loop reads CASSASGSSDTQYF. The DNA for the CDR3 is TGTGCCAGCAGCGCTAGCGGGTCCTCAGATACGCAGTATTTT.

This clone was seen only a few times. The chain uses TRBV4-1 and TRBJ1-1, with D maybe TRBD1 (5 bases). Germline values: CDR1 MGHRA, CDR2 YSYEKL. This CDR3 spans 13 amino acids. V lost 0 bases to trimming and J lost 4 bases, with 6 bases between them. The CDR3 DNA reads TGCGCCAGCAGCCAAGATCAGGGCACTGAAGCTTTCTTT. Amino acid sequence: CASSQDQGTEAFF.

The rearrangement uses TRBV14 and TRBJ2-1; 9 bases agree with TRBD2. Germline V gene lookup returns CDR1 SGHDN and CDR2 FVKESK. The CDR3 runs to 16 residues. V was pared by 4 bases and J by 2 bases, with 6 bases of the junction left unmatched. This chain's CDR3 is CASSRVAGVTYNEQFF. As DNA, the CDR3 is TGTGCCAGCAGCCGGGTAGCGGGGGTTACCTACAATGAGCAGTTCTTC. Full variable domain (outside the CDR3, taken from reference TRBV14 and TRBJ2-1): EAGVTQFPSHSVIEKGQTVTLRCDPISGHDNLYWYRRVMGKEIKFLLHFVKESKQDESGMPNNRFLAERTGGTYSTLKVQPAELEDSGVYFCASSRVAGVTYNEQFFGPGTRLTVL.

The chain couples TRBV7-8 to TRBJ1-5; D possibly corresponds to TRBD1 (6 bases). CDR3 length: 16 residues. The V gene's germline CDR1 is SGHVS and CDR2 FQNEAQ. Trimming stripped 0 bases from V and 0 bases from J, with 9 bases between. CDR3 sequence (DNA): TGTGCCAGCAGCTTAGCAGGGGGTGGTAGCAATCAGCCCCAGCATTTT. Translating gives CASSLAGGGSNQPQHF.

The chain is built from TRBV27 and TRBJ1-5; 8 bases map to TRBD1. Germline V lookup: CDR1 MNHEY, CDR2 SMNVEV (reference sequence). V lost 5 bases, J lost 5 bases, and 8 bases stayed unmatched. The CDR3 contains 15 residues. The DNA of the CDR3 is TGTGCCAGCAGTCCTGCTGGACAGGGAGATCAGCCCCAGCATTTT. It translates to CASSPAGQGDQPQHF.